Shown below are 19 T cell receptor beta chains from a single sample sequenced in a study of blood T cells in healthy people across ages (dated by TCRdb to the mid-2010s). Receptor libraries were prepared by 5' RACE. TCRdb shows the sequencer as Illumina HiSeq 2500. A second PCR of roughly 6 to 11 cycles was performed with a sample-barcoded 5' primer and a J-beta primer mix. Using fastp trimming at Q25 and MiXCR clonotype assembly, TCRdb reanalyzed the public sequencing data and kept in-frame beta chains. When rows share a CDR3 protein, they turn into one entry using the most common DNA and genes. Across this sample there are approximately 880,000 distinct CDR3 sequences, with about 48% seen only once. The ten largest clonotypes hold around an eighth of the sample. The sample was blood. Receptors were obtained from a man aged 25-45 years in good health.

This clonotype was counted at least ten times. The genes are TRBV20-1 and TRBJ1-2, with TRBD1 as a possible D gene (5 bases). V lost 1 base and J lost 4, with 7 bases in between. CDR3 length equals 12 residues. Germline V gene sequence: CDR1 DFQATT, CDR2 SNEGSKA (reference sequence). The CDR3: CSARGGPYGYTF. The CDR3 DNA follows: TGCAGTGCTAGAGGGGGACCCTATGGCTACACCTTC.

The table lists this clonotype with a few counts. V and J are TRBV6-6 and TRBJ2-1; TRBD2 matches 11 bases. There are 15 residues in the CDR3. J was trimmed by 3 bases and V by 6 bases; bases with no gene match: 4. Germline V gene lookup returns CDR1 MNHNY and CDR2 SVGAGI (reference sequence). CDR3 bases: TGTGCCAGCAGGCCGACTAGCGGGGACTACAATGAGCAGTTCTTC. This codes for CASRPTSGDYNEQFF.

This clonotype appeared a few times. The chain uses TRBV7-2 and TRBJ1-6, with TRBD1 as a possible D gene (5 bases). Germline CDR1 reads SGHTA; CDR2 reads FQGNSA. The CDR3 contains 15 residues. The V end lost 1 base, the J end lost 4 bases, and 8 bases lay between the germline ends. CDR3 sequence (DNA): TGTGCCAGCAGCTTAGGAGGGGTTTATAATTCACCCCTCCACTTT. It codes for CASSLGGVYNSPLHF.

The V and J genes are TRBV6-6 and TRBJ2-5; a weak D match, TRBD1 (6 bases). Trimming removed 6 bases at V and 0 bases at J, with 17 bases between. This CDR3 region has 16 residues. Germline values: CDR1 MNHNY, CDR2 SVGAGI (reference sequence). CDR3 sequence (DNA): TGTGCCAGCAGCTCCAGGGGCCAGCTTAACCAAGAGACCCAGTACTTC. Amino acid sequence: CASSSRGQLNQETQYF.

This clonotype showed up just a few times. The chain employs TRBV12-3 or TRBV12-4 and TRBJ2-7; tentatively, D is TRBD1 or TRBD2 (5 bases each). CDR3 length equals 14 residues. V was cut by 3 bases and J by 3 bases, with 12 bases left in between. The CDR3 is CASSFGDGFYEQYF. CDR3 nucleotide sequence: TGTGCCAGCAGTTTCGGGGACGGCTTCTACGAGCAGTACTTC.

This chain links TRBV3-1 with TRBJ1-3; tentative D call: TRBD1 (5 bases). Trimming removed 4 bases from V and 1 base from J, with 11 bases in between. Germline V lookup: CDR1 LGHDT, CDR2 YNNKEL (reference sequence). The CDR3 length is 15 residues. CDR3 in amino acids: CASSRGTESGNTIYF. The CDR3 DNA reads TGTGCCAGCAGCCGTGGGACGGAATCTGGAAACACCATATATTTT.

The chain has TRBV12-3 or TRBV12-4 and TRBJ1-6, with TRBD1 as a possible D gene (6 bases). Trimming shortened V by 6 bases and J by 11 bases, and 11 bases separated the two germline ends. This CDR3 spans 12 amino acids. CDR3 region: CASSKQGTPLHF. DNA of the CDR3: TGTGCCAGCAGCAAACAGGGAACACCCCTCCACTTT.

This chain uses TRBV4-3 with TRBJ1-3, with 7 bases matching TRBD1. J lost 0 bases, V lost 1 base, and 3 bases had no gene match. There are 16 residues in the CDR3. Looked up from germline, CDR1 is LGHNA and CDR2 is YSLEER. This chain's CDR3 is CASSQGTGYSGNTIYF. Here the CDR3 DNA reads TGCGCCAGCAGCCAAGGGACAGGCTACTCTGGAAACACCATATATTTT.

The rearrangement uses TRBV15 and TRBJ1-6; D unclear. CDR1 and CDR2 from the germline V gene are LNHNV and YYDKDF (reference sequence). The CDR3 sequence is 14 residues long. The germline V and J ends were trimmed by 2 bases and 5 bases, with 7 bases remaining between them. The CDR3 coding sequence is TGTGCCACCAGCAGACAGAAAGATAATTCACCCCTCCACTTT. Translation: CATSRQKDNSPLHF.

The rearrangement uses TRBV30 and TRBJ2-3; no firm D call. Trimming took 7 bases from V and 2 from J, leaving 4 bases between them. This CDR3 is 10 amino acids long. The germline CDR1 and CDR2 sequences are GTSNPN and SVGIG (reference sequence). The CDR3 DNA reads TGTGCCTTGTACACAGATACGCAGTATTTT. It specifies CALYTDTQYF. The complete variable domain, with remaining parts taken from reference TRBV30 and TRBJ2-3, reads SQTIHQWPATLVQPVGSPLSLECTVEGTSNPNLYWYRQAAGRGLQLLFYSVGIGQISSEVPQNLSASRPQDRQFILSSKKLLLSDSGFYLCALYTDTQYFGPGTRLTVL.

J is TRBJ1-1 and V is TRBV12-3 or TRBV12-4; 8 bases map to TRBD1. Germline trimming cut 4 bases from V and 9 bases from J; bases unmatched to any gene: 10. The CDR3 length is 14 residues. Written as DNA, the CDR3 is TGTGCCAGCAGTTCCAGGGGGCCCGATGTACAAGCTTTCTTT. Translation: CASSSRGPDVQAFF.

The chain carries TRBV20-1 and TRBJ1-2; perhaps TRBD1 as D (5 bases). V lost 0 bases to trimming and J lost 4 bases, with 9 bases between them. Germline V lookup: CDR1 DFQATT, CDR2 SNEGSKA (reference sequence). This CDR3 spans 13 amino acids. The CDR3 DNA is TGCAGTGCTAGAGAGACAGAGTCCTATGGCTACACCTTC. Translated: CSARETESYGYTF.

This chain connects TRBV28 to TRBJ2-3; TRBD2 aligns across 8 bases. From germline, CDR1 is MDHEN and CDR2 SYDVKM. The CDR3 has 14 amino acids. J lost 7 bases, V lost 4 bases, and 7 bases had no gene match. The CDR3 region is CASSSSAGGNTQYF. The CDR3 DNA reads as TGTGCCAGCAGTTCGTCTGCGGGGGGAAATACGCAGTATTTT.

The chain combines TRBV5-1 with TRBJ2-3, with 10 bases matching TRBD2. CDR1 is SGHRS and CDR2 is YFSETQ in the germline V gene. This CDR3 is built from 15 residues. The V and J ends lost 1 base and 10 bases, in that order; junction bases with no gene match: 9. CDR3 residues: CASSLTSGEQGPQYF. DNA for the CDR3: TGCGCCAGCAGCTTGACTAGCGGGGAGCAAGGCCCGCAGTATTTT.

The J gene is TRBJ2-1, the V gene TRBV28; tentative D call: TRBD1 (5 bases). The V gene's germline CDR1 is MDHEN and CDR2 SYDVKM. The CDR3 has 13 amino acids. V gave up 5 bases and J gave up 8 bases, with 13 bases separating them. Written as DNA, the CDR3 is TGTGCCAGCAGTGGAGCAGGGTTCGATGAGCAGTTCTTC. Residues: CASSGAGFDEQFF.

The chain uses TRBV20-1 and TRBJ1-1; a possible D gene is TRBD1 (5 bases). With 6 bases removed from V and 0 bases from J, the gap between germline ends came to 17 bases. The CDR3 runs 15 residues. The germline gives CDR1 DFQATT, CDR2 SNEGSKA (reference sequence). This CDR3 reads CSAGRMGTLNTEAFF. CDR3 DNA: TGCAGTGCGGGCCGTATGGGGACGCTGAACACTGAAGCTTTCTTT.

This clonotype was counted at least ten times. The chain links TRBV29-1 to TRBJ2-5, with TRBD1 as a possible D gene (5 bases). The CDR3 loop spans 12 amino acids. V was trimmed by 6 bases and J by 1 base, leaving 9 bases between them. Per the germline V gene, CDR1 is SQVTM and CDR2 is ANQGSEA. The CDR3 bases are TGCAGCGTCGACAGCTCCCAAGAGACCCAGTACTTC. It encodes CSVDSSQETQYF.

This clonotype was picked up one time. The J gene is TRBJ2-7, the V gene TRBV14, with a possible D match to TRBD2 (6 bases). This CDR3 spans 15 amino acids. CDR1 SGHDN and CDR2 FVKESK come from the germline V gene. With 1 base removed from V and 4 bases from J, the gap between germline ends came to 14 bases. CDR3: CASSQGGLRLYEQYF. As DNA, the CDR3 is TGTGCCAGCAGCCAAGGGGGACTCAGGCTGTACGAGCAGTACTTC.

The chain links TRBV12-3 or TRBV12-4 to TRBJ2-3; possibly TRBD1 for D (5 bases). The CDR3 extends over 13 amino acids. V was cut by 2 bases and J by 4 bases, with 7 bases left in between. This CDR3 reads CASSLKQADTQYF. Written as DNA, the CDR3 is TGTGCCAGCAGTTTAAAACAGGCAGATACGCAGTATTTT.